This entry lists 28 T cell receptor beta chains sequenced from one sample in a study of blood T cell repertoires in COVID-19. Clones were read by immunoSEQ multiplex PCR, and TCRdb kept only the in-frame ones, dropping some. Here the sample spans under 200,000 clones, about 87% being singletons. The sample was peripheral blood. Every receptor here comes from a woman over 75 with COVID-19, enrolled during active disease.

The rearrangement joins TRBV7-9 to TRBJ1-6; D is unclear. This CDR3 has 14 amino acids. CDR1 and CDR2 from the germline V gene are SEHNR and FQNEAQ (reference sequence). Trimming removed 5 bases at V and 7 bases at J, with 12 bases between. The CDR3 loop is CASSPSGGNSPLHF. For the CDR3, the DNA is TGTGCCAGCAGCCCGTCGGGCGGGAATTCACCCCTCCACTTT.

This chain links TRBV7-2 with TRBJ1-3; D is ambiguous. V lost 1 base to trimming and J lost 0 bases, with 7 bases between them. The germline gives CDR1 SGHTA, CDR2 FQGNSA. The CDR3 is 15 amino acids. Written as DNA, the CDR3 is TGTGCCAGCAGCTTAGGGGCAGCCTCTGGAAACACCATATATTTT. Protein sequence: CASSLGAASGNTIYF.

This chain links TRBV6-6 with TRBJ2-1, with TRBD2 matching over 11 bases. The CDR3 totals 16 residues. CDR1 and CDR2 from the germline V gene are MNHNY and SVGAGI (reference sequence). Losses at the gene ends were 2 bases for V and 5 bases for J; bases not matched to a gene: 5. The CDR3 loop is CASSYQTGLADNEQFF. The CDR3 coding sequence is TGTGCCAGCAGTTACCAAACGGGACTAGCGGACAATGAGCAGTTCTTC.

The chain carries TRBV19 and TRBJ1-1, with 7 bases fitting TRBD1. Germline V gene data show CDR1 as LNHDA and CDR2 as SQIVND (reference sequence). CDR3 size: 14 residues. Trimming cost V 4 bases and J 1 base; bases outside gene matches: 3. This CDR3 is CASSTNRGNTEAFF. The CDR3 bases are TGTGCCAGTAGTACGAACAGGGGGAACACTGAAGCTTTCTTT.

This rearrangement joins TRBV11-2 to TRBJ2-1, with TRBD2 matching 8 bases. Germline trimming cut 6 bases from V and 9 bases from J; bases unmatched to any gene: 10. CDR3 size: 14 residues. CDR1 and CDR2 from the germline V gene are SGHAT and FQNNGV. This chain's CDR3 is CASRWSGSDGEQFF. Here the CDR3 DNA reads TGTGCCAGCAGATGGAGCGGGAGTGACGGTGAGCAGTTCTTC.

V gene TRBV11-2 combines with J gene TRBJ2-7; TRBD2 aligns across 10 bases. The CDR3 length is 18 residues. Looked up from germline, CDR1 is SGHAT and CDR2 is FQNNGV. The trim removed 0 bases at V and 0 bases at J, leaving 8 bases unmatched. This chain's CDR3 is CASSLEPSGSWVSYEQYF. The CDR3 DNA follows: TGTGCCAGCAGCTTAGAGCCTAGCGGGAGTTGGGTCTCCTACGAGCAGTACTTC. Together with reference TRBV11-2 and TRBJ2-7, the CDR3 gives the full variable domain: EAGVAQSPRYKIIEKRQSVAFWCNPISGHATLYWYQQILGQGPKLLIQFQNNGVVDDSQLPKDRFSAERLKGVDSTLKIQPAKLEDSAVYLCASSLEPSGSWVSYEQYFGPGTRLTVT.

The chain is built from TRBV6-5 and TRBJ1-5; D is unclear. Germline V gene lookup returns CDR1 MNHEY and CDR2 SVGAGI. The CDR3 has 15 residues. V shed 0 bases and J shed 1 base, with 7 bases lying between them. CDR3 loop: CASSYSRESNQPQHF. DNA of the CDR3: TGTGCCAGCAGTTACTCGAGGGAGAGCAATCAGCCCCAGCATTTT.

DNA for the CDR3: TGTGCCAGTAGTATTCTCACAGGTTCAGCTTTCTTT. It is translated as CASSILTGSAFF. The chain couples TRBV19 to TRBJ1-1, with a tentative D call TRBD1 (5 bases). The V gene's germline CDR1 is LNHDA and CDR2 SQIVND (reference sequence). The CDR3 has 12 amino acids. Trimming pared 3 bases from V and 10 bases from J, leaving 12 bases between. The full variable domain, rest sourced from reference TRBV19 and TRBJ1-1, is DGGITQSPKYLFRKEGQNVTLSCEQNLNHDAMYWYRQDPGQGLRLIYYSQIVNDFQKGDIAEGYSVSREKKESFPLTVTSAQKNPTAFYLCASSILTGSAFFGQGTRLTVV.

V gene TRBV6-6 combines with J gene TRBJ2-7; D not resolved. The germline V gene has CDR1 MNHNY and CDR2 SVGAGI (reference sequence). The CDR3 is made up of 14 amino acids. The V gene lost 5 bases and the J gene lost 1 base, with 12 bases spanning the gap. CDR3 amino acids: CASSPAGASYEQYF. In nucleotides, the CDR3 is TGTGCCAGCAGTCCAGCCGGAGCATCCTACGAGCAGTACTTC.

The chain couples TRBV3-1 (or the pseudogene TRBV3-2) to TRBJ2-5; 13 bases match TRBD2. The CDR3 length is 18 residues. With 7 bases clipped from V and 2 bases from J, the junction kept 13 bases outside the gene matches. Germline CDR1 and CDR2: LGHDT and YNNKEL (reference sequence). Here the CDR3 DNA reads TGTGCCAGCACCCAGAAACTAGCGGGAGGGCGAGGGCAAGAGACCCAGTACTTC. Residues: CASTQKLAGGRGQETQYF.

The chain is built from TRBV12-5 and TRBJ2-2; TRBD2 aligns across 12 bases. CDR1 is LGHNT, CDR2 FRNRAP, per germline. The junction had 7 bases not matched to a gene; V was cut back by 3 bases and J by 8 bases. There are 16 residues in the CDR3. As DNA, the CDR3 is TGTGCTAGTGGTTTCACCGGGACTAGCGGGTCTGGGGAGCTGTTTTTT. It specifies CASGFTGTSGSGELFF.

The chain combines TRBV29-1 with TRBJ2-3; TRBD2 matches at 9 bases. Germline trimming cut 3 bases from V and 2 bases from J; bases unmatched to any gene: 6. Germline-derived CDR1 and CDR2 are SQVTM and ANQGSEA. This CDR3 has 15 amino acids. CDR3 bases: TGCAGCGTTGATTTTGGCGGGAGGGTCACAGATACGCAGTATTTT. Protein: CSVDFGGRVTDTQYF.

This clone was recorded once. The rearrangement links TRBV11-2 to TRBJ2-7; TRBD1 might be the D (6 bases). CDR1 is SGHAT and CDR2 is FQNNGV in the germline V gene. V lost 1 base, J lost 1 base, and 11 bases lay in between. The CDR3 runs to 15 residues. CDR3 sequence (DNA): TGTGCCAGCAGCTTAGGATGGGACACTTCCTACGAGCAGTACTTC. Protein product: CASSLGWDTSYEQYF. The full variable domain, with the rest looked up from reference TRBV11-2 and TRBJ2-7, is EAGVAQSPRYKIIEKRQSVAFWCNPISGHATLYWYQQILGQGPKLLIQFQNNGVVDDSQLPKDRFSAERLKGVDSTLKIQPAKLEDSAVYLCASSLGWDTSYEQYFGPGTRLTVT.

This chain's CDR3 is CASSISSGSSYNEQFF. CDR3 nucleotides: TGTGCCAGTAGTATTTCTAGCGGAAGCTCCTACAATGAGCAGTTCTTC. The chain is built from TRBV19 and TRBJ2-1; 7 bases line up with TRBD2. V lost 3 bases and J lost 0; bases outside the gene matches: 5. The CDR3 spans 16 residues. Per germline, CDR1 LNHDA and CDR2 SQIVND (reference sequence).

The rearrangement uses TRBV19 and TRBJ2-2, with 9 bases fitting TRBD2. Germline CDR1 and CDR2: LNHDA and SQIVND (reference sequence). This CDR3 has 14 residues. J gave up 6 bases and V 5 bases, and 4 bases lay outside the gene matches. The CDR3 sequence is CASSSVAGAGELFF. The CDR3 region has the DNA TGTGCCAGTAGTTCGGTAGCGGGAGCCGGGGAGCTGTTTTTT.

In DNA form, the CDR3 reads TGCGCCAGCAGCTTGGACGGGACAGGGGTCTACGAGCAGTACTTC. The encoded protein is CASSLDGTGVYEQYF. The chain links TRBV5-1 to TRBJ2-7; 10 positions match TRBD1. Germline CDR1 is SGHRS and CDR2 is YFSETQ. The V and J ends lost 0 bases and 3 bases, in that order; junction bases with no gene match: 3. The CDR3 totals 15 residues.

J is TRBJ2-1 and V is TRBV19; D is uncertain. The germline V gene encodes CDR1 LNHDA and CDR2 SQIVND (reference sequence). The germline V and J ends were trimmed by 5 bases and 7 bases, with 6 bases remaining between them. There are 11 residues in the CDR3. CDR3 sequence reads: CASSSTNEQFF. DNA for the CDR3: TGTGCCAGTAGTTCTACTAATGAGCAGTTCTTC.

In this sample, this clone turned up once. CDR3 amino acids: CASSTGSSYEQYF. Here the CDR3 DNA reads TGTGCCAGCAGCACGGGGAGCTCCTACGAGCAGTACTTC. The rearrangement uses TRBV27 and TRBJ2-7, with D possibly TRBD2 on 5 matching bases. Germline V CDR1 and CDR2: MNHEY, SMNVEV (reference sequence). The CDR3 runs to 13 residues. Trimming took off 6 bases at V and 0 bases at J, with 9 bases between the two ends.

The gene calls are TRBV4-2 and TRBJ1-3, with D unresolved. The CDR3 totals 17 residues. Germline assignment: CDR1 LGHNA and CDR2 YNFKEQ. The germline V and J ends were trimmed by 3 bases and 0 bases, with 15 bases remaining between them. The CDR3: CASSHSFGGSSGNTIYF. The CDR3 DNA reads TGTGCCAGCAGCCATTCCTTTGGCGGCAGCTCTGGAAACACCATATATTTT.

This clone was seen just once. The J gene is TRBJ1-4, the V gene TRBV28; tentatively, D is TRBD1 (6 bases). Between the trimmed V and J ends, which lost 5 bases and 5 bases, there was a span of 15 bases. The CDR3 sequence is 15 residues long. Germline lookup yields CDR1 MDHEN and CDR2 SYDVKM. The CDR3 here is CASSLSGVGNEKLFF. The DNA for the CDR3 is TGTGCCAGCAGTCTATCAGGGGTAGGGAATGAAAAACTGTTTTTT.

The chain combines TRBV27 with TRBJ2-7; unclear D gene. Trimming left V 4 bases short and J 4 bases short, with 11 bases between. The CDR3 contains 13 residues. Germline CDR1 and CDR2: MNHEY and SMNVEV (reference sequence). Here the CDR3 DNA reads TGTGCCAGCAGTTCCCGGGTGCAGTACGAGCAGTACTTC. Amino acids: CASSSRVQYEQYF.

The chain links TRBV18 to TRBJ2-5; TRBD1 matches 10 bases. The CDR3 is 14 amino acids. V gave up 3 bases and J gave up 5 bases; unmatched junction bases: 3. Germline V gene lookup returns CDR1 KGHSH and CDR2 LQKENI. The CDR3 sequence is CASSPRQGAETQYF. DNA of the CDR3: TGTGCCAGCTCACCGCGACAGGGGGCTGAGACCCAGTACTTC.

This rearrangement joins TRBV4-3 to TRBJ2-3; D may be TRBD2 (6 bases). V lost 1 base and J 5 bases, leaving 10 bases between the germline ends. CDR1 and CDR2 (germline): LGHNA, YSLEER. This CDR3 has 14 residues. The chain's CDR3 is CASSQVLAKDTQYF. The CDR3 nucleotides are TGCGCCAGCAGCCAAGTACTAGCTAAAGATACGCAGTATTTT.

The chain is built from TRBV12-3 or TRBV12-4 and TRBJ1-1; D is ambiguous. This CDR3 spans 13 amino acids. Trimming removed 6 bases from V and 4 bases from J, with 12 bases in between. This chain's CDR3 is CASSPERRTEAFF. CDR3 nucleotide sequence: TGTGCCAGCAGCCCAGAGAGGCGCACTGAAGCTTTCTTT.

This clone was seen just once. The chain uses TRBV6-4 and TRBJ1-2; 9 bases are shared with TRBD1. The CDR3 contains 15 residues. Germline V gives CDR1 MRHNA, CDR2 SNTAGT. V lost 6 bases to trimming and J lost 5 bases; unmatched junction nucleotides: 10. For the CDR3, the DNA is TGTGCCAGCAGCCCCGGGACAGGGTATGGTTATGGCTACACCTTC. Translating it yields CASSPGTGYGYGYTF.

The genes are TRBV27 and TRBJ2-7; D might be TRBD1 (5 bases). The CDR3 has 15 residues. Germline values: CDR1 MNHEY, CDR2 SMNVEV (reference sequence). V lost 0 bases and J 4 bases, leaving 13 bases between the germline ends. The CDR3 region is CASSLSTASSYEQYF. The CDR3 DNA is TGTGCCAGCAGTTTATCGACAGCGAGCTCTTACGAGCAGTACTTC.

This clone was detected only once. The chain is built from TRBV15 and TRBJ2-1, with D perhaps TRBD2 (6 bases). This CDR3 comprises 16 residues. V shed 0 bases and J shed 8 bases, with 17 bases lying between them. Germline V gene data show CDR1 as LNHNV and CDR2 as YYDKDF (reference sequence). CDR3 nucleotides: TGTGCCACCAGCAGAGATCTAACGGGAGTCGGCGATGAGCAGTTCTTC. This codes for CATSRDLTGVGDEQFF.

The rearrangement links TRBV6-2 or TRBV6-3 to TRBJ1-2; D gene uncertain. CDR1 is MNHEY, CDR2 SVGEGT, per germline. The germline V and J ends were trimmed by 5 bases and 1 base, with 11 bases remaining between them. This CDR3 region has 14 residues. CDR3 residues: CASSEGRSNYGYTF. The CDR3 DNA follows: TGTGCCAGCAGTGAGGGAAGAAGTAACTATGGCTACACCTTC.